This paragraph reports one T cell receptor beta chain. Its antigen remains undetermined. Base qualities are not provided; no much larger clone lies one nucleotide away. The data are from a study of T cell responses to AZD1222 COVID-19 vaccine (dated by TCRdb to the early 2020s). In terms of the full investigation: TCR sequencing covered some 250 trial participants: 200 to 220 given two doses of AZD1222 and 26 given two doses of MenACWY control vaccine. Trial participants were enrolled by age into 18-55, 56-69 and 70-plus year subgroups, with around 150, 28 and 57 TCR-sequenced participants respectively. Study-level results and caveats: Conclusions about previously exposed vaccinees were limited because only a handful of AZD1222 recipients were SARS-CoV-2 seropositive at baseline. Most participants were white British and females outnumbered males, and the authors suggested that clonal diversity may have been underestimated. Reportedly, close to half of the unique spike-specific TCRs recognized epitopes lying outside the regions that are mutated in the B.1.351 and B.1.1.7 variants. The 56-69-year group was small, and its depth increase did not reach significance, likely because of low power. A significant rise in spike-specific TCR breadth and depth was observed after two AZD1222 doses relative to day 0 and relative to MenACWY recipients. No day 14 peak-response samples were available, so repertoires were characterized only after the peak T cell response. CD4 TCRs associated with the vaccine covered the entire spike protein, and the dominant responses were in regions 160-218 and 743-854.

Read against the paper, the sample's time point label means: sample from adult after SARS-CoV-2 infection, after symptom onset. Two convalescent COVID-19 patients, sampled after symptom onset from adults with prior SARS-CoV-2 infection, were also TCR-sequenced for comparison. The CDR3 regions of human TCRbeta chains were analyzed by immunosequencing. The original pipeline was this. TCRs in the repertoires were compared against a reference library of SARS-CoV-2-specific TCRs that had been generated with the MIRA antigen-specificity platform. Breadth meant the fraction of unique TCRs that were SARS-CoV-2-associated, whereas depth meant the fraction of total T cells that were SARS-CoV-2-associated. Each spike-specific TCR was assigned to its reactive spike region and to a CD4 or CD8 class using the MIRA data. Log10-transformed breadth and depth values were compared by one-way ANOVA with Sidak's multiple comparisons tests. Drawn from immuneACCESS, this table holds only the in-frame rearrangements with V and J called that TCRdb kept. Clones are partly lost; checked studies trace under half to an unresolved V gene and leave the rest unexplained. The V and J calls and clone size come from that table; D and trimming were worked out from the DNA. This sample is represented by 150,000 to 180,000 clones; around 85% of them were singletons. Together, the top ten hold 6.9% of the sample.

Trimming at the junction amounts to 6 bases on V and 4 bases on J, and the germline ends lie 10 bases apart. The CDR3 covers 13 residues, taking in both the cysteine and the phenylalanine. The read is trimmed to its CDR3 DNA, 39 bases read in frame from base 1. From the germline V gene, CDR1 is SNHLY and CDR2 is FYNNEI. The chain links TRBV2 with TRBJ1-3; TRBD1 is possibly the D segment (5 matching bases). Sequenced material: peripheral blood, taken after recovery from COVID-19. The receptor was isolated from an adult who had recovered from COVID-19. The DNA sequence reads TGTGCCAGCAGCCGCGGGGCCGGAAACACCATATATTTT. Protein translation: CASSRGAGNTIYF. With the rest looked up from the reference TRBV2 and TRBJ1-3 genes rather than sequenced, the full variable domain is EPEVTQTPSHQVTQMGQEVILRCVPISNHLYFYWYRQILGQKVEFLVSFYNNEISEKSEIFDDQFSVERPDGSNFTLKIRSTKLEDSAMYFCASSRGAGNTIYFGEGSWLTVV.